This TCR beta chain comes out of a study of T-cell memory formation after mild COVID-19. V gave up 6 bases and J gave up 4 bases, with 15 bases separating them. This CDR3 region has 14 residues. With respect to this clonotype: Its specificity is not known.

MiXCR, run by TCRdb on the 5' RACE reads, gives a single entry per CDR3 protein. The sample contains about 320,000 distinct CDR3 sequences, roughly 13% of which appear only once. General study points: Contracting clones, day 15 to 85, had balanced CD4/CD8, and later expanders favored CD4+.

The sequence was obtained from a man between 18 and 29 years old who had mild COVID-19 (a few samples of this study predate the infection). Cell type and time point are not known. V usage is TRBV12-3 or TRBV12-4 and J usage is TRBJ1-2; D is uncertain. Sequencing was carried out using PBMCs or a T cell subset sorted from them (not recorded which). CDR3 region: CASSFLGSFYGYTF. As DNA, the CDR3 is TGTGCCAGCAGCTTTTTAGGGTCCTTCTATGGCTACACCTTC.